This T cell receptor (beta chain) was profiled in a study of neurological immune-mediated disorders. This clonotype came up a few times. MiXCR was run by TCRdb on the 5' RACE reads, yielding one entry per CDR3 protein. The table includes about 35,000 distinct CDR3 sequences, 3% to 4% detected once. This sequence was found in a man under 40 with multiple sclerosis. The sequenced sample consisted of PBMCs.

DNA for the CDR3: TGCAGTGCTCGCCTACAACCCGGGACAGGGGTGGGGTGGGAGCAGTTCTTC. Residues: CSARLQPGTGVGWEQFF. The chain carries TRBV20-1 and TRBJ2-1; 10 bases align to TRBD1. Germline lookup yields CDR1 DFQATT and CDR2 SNEGSKA (reference sequence). The ends lost 5 bases at V and 10 bases at J; junction bases unmatched: 20. This CDR3 has 17 amino acids.